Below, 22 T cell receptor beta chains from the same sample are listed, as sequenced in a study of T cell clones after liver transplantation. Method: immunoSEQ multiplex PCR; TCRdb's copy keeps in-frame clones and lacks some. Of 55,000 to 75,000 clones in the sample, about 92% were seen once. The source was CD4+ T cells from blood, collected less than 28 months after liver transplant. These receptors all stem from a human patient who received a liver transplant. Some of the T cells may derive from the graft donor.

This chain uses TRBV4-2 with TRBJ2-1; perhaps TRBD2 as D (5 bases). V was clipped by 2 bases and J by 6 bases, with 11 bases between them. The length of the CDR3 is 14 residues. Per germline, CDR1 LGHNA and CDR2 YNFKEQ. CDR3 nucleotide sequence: TGTGCCAGCAGCCAACGGCTTCTAGCCAATGAGCAGTTCTTC. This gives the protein CASSQRLLANEQFF.

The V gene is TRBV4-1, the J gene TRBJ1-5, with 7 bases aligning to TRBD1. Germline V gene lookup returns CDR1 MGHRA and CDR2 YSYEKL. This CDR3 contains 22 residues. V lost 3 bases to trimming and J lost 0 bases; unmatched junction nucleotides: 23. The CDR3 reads CASSQNPGGTASARYSNQPQHF. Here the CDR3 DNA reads TGCGCCAGCAGCCAGAACCCAGGCGGGACAGCCTCTGCTCGCTATAGCAATCAGCCCCAGCATTTT.

This chain's CDR3 is CASRSSGRTYEQYF. Written as DNA, the CDR3 is TGCGCCAGCAGATCTAGCGGGAGGACATACGAGCAGTACTTC. The V and J genes are TRBV5-1 and TRBJ2-7, with 11 bases matching TRBD2. The junction had 5 bases not matched to a gene; V was cut back by 5 bases and J by 4 bases. There are 14 residues in the CDR3. In germline, CDR1 is SGHRS, CDR2 YFSETQ.

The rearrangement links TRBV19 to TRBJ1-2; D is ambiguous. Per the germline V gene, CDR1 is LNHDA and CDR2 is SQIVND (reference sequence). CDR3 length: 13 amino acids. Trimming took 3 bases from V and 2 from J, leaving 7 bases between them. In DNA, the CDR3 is TGTGCCAGTAGTATCGATCCGAACTATGGCTACACCTTC. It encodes CASSIDPNYGYTF.

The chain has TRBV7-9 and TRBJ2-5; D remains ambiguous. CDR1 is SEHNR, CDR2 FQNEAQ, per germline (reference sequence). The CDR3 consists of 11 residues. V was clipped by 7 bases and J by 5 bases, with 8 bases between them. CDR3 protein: CASTLAETQYF. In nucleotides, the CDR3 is TGTGCCAGCACCTTGGCTGAGACCCAGTACTTC.

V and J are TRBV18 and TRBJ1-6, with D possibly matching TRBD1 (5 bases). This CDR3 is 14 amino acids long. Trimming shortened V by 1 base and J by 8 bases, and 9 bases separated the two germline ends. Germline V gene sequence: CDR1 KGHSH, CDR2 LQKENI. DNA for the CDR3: TGTGCCAGCTCACCACAGGGGAATGATTCACCCCTCCACTTT. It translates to CASSPQGNDSPLHF.

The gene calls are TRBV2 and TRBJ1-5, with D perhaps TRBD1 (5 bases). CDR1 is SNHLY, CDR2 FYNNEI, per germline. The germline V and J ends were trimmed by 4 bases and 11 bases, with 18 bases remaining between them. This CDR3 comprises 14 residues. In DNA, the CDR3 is TGTGCCAGCAGTGTAATAGGGGACCCATTGACCCAGCATTTT. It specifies CASSVIGDPLTQHF.

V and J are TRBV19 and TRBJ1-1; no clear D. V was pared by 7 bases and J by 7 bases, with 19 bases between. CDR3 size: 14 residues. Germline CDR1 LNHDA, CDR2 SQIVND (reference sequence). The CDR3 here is CASTPGWETGEAFF. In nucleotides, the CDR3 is TGTGCCAGTACCCCGGGCTGGGAGACGGGTGAAGCTTTCTTT.

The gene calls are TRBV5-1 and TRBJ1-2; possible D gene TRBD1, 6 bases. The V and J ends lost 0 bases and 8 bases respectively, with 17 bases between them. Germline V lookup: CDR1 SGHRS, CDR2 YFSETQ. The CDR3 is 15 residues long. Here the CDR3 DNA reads TGCGCCAGCAGCTTGGTTCGGGGGGCTGAAATGGGCTACACCTTC. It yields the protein CASSLVRGAEMGYTF.

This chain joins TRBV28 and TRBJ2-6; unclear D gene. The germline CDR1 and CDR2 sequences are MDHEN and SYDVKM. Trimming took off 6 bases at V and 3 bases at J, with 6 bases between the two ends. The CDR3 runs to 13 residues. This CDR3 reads CASRVGGANVLTF. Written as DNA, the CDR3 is TGTGCCAGCAGAGTCGGTGGGGCCAACGTCCTGACTTTC.

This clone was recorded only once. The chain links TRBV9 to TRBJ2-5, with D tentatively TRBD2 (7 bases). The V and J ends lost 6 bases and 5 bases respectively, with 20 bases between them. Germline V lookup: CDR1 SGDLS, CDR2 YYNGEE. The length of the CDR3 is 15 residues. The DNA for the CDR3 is TGTGCCAGCACCCTCATGGGGGGGGCGTTGGAGACCCAGTACTTC. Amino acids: CASTLMGGALETQYF.

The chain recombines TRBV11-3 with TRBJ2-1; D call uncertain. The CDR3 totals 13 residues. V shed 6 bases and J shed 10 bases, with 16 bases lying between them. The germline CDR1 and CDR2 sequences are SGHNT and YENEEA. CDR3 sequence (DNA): TGTGCCAGCAGTTCAAACCAGGTCCGAGAGCAGTTCTTC. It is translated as CASSSNQVREQFF.

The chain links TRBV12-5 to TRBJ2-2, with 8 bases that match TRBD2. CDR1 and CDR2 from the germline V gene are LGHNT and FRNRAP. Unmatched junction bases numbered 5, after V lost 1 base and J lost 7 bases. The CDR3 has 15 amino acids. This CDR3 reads CASGLGTSGNGELFF. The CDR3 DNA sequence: TGTGCTAGTGGTTTGGGAACTAGCGGTAACGGGGAGCTGTTTTTT.

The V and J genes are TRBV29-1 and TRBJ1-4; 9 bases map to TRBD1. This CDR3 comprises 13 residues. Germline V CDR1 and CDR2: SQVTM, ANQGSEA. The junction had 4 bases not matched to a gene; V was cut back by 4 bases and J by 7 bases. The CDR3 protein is CSVGGQGGEKLFF. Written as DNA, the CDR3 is TGCAGCGTTGGGGGACAGGGTGGTGAAAAACTGTTTTTT.

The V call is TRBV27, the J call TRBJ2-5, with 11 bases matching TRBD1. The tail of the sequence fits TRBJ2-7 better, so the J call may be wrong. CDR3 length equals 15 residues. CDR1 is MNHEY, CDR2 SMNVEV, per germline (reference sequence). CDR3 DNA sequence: TGTGCCAGCAGTCCCTCCGGGACAGGGGGGGACGAGCAGTACTTC. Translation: CASSPSGTGGDEQYF.

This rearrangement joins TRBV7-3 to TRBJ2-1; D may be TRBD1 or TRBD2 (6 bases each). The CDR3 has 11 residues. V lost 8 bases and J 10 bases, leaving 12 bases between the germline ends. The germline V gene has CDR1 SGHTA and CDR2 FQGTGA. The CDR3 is CASEGGNEQFF. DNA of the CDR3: TGTGCCAGCGAAGGGGGGAACGAGCAGTTCTTC.

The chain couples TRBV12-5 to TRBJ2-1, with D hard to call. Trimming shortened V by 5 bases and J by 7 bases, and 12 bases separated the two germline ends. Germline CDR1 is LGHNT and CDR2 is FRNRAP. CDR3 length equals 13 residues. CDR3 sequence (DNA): TGTGCTAGTGGTCCCACGGGCTTAAATGAGCAGTTCTTC. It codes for CASGPTGLNEQFF.

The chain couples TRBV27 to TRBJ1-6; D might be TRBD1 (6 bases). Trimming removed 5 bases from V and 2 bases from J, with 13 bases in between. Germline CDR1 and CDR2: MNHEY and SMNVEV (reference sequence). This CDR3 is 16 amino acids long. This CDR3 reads CASSTQGRAYNSPLHF. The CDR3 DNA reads TGTGCCAGCAGTACACAGGGACGGGCCTATAATTCACCCCTCCACTTT.

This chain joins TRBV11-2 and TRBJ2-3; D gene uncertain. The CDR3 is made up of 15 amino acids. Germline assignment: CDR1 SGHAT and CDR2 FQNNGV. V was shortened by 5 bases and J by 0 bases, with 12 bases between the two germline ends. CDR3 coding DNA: TGTGCCAGCAGCCCTCAGGTACTAAGCACAGATACGCAGTATTTT. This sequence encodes CASSPQVLSTDTQYF.

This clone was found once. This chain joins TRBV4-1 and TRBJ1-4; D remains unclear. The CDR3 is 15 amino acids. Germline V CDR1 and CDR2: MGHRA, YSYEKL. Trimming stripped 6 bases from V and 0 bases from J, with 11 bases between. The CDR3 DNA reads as TGCGCCAGCAGGAAATTGGGTTCAACTAATGAAAAACTGTTTTTT. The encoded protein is CASRKLGSTNEKLFF.

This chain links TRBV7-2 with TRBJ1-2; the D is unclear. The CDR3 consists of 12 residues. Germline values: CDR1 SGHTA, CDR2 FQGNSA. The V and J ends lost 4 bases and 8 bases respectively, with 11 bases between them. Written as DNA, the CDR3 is TGTGCCAGCAGCTGGCGACCGGGAGGCTACACCTTC. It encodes CASSWRPGGYTF.

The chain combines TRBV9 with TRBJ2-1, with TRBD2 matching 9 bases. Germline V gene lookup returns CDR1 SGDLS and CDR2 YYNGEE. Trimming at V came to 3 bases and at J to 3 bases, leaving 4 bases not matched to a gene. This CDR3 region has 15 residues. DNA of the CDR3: TGTGCCAGCAGCGCCACTAGCGGGTTCTACAATGAGCAGTTCTTC. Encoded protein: CASSATSGFYNEQFF.